The clone carrying this T cell receptor beta chain has a handful of counts. This CDR3 has 15 amino acids. CDR1 is SGHAT and CDR2 is FQNNGV in the germline V gene. V trimming: 5 bases; J trimming: 4 bases; junction bases outside the gene matches: 5. Original data processing: Amplification of reference gene primers provided the estimated nucleated cell counts. Clones were read by immunoSEQ multiplex PCR, and TCRdb kept only the in-frame ones, dropping some. From that table come the V and J calls and clone size; the DNA was used to work out D and trimming. This sample has some 160,000 clones, with roughly 90% found just once. These data are taken from a study of blood T cell repertoires in COVID-19. As for the study in general: Donors in the United States, Italy and Spain gave samples during acute or convalescent COVID-19.

Participant age was roughly 18 to 95 years, and participants resided in fewer than 25 US areas. Cohort allocation depended upon clinical history that participants reported. Input material: PBMCs or T cells enriched from blood (not recorded which). This TCR came from a woman in her 50s who had recovered from COVID-19. This chain joins TRBV11-2 and TRBJ1-6; 7 bases map to TRBD1. CDR3: CASSGRDSYNSPLHF. CDR3 nucleotides: TGTGCCAGCAGCGGTAGGGACAGTTATAATTCACCCCTCCACTTT.